Below are 21 T cell receptor beta chains sequenced from a single sample in a study of T-cell memory formation after mild COVID-19. TCRdb itself ran the 5' RACE reads through MiXCR, one entry per CDR3 protein. Of around 390,000 distinct CDR3 sequences in the sample, 16% are singletons; the top ten hold around a fifth. Sequencing was carried out using PBMCs or a T cell subset sorted from them (not recorded which). The receptor set was obtained from a man aged 18 to 30 who had mild COVID-19 (a few samples of this study predate the infection). Cell type and time point are not known.

This clonotype was counted only a few times. This chain's CDR3 is CASSWGAGEDYEQYF. DNA for the CDR3: TGTGCCAGCAGTTGGGGCGCGGGGGAGGACTACGAGCAGTACTTC. The chain combines TRBV5-4 with TRBJ2-7, with 7 bases matching TRBD2. The CDR3 has 15 amino acids. The V gene's germline CDR1 is SGHNT and CDR2 YYREEE (reference sequence). Trimming cost V 5 bases and J 3 bases; bases outside gene matches: 11.

This clonotype was detected ten times or more. V usage is TRBV5-6 and J usage is TRBJ2-5; D gene unclear. V shed 5 bases and J shed 5 bases, with 10 bases lying between them. Germline V lookup: CDR1 SGHDT, CDR2 YYEEEE. This CDR3 region has 12 residues. The CDR3 is CASSLRSETQYF. CDR3 bases: TGTGCCAGCAGTCTAAGGTCGGAGACCCAGTACTTC.

The chain uses TRBV5-5 and TRBJ1-5, with D unresolved. V lost 7 bases to trimming and J lost 4 bases, with 12 bases between them. The CDR3 spans 13 residues. Germline CDR1 reads SGHKS; CDR2 reads YYEKEE (reference sequence). CDR3 in amino acids: CASRQLLNQPQHF. The CDR3 DNA reads TGTGCCAGCCGTCAGCTTCTTAATCAGCCCCAGCATTTT.

The chain recombines TRBV20-1 with TRBJ2-5; 8 bases are shared with TRBD1. The V segment lost 3 bases and the J segment 5 bases; nucleotides outside the gene matches: 8. The CDR3 covers 14 residues. Germline V lookup: CDR1 DFQATT, CDR2 SNEGSKA (reference sequence). In nucleotides, the CDR3 is TGCAGTGCTAGGCCGGGACAGGCTGTGGAGACCCAGTACTTC. Its translation: CSARPGQAVETQYF.

This clonotype was detected only a few times. The V gene is TRBV9, the J gene TRBJ2-2, with unresolved D. The germline CDR1 and CDR2 sequences are SGDLS and YYNGEE. This CDR3 region has 14 residues. The germline V and J ends were trimmed by 0 bases and 7 bases, with 10 bases remaining between them. CDR3 bases: TGTGCCAGCAGCGTAGGAGAATCCCGCGGGGAGCTGTTTTTT. It translates to CASSVGESRGELFF.

The V and J genes are TRBV11-2 and TRBJ2-1; 10 positions agree with TRBD2. V shed 5 bases, J shed 2 bases, and the junction held 6 bases outside the gene matches. The CDR3 spans 16 residues. Per the germline V gene, CDR1 is SGHAT and CDR2 is FQNNGV. The CDR3 DNA sequence: TGTGCCAGCAGCATAAGAGCGGGGGGGACCTACAATGAGCAGTTCTTC. The encoded protein is CASSIRAGGTYNEQFF.

V and J are TRBV6-2 or TRBV6-3 and TRBJ1-2; possibly TRBD1 for D (5 bases). This CDR3 comprises 16 residues. The V gene lost 7 bases and the J gene lost 5 bases, with 23 bases spanning the gap. In germline, CDR1 is MNHEY, CDR2 SVGEGT. This CDR3 reads CASITSQGRKGYGYTF. The CDR3 DNA reads TGTGCCAGCATTACTAGCCAGGGCCGTAAGGGATATGGCTACACCTTC.

This clonotype was observed a handful of times. V gene TRBV24-1 combines with J gene TRBJ2-2; the match to TRBD1 covers 7 bases. From germline, CDR1 is KGHDR and CDR2 SFDVKD. The CDR3 extends over 14 amino acids. V shed 6 bases, J shed 3 bases, and the junction held 3 bases outside the gene matches. The CDR3 region has the DNA TGTGCCACCAGTCCAGGGGGTCACACCGGGGAGCTGTTTTTT. Its translation is CATSPGGHTGELFF.

The V gene is TRBV10-3, the J gene TRBJ2-2; 11 nucleotides agree with TRBD2. Germline loops: CDR1 ENHRY, CDR2 SYGVKD. The ends lost 6 bases at V and 0 bases at J; junction bases unmatched: 3. The CDR3 has 16 amino acids. The CDR3 here is CAIRPSGGSNTGELFF. The CDR3 coding sequence is TGTGCCATCAGACCTAGCGGGGGGTCGAACACCGGGGAGCTGTTTTTT.

The CDR3: CASSLGTARWPYGYTF. The DNA of the CDR3 is TGTGCCAGCAGTTTAGGGACAGCCCGGTGGCCCTATGGCTACACCTTC. The gene calls are TRBV27 and TRBJ1-2; TRBD1 matches 7 bases. Germline values: CDR1 MNHEY, CDR2 SMNVEV (reference sequence). Germline trimming cut 2 bases from V and 4 bases from J; bases unmatched to any gene: 10. The CDR3 has 16 residues.

This clonotype was recorded many times. CDR3 sequence: CASSLIQGFIYGYTF. For the CDR3, the DNA is TGTGCCAGCAGTTTAATTCAGGGTTTCATCTATGGCTACACCTTC. The chain employs TRBV12-3 or TRBV12-4 and TRBJ1-2; D possibly corresponds to TRBD1 (5 bases). This CDR3 has 15 residues. Trimming took off 2 bases at V and 4 bases at J, with 14 bases between the two ends.

This clonotype was detected only a few times. Because it lacks the conserved phenylalanine or tryptophan at the end, this CDR3 is likely a read error. CDR3: CASTLSAGSEAFC. The CDR3, as DNA: TGTGCCAGCACCCTGTCTGCGGGGTCTGAAGCTTTCTGT. This rearrangement joins TRBV6-5 to TRBJ1-1; D gene unclear. This CDR3 is 13 amino acids long. V shed 7 bases and J shed 6 bases, with 15 bases lying between them. Germline V gene sequence: CDR1 MNHEY, CDR2 SVGAGI.

The genes are TRBV2 and TRBJ1-6, with TRBD1 matching over 7 bases. This CDR3 comprises 17 residues. The J segment lost 0 bases and the V segment lost 4 bases, leaving 6 bases of the junction unmatched. CDR1 is SNHLY, CDR2 FYNNEI, per germline. CDR3 protein: CASSGEDRSSYNSPLHF. The CDR3 DNA follows: TGTGCCAGCAGTGGAGAGGACAGGAGCTCCTATAATTCACCCCTCCACTTT.

This clonotype was seen a handful of times. The chain couples TRBV20-1 to TRBJ2-1; no firm D call. The CDR3 has 14 amino acids. V was pared by 0 bases and J by 0 bases, with 6 bases between. Germline CDR1 and CDR2: DFQATT and SNEGSKA (reference sequence). The CDR3 region has the DNA TGCAGTGCTAGAGATCTTCACTCCTACAATGAGCAGTTCTTC. Protein product: CSARDLHSYNEQFF.

The rearrangement links TRBV27 to TRBJ2-2, with D perhaps assigned TRBD1 or TRBD2 (5 bases each). This CDR3 is 16 amino acids long. In germline, CDR1 is MNHEY, CDR2 SMNVEV (reference sequence). The V end lost 1 base, the J end lost 4 bases, and 13 bases lay between the germline ends. CDR3 nucleotide sequence: TGTGCCAGCAGTTTATATGGGGGATCGGCCACCGGGGAGCTGTTTTTT. This codes for CASSLYGGSATGELFF.

The chain links TRBV12-3 or TRBV12-4 to TRBJ1-5; no definite D call. The CDR3 contains 14 residues. The V end lost 3 bases, the J end lost 7 bases, and 13 bases lay between the germline ends. CDR3 in DNA: TGTGCCAGCAGTTTTGATCCGGGCGGCCAGCCCCAGCATTTT. This translates into CASSFDPGGQPQHF.

There are a few counts of this clonotype. V is TRBV4-3 and J is TRBJ2-5; D gene uncertain. V was trimmed by 3 bases and J by 7 bases, leaving 21 bases between them. This CDR3 comprises 16 residues. Looked up from germline, CDR1 is LGHNA and CDR2 is YSLEER. DNA for the CDR3: TGCGCCAGCAGCCAGACGGACGGCGGATACTCGGGGACCCAGTACTTC. It specifies CASSQTDGGYSGTQYF.

This clonotype was observed a handful of times. The rearrangement links TRBV20-1 to TRBJ2-7; D possibly corresponds to TRBD2 (6 bases). V was pared by 3 bases and J by 1 base, with 10 bases between. Germline CDR1 reads DFQATT; CDR2 reads SNEGSKA (reference sequence). This CDR3 has 13 amino acids. For the CDR3, the DNA is TGCAGTGCTAGTGGGGCGGGGTCCTACGAGCAGTACTTC. This translates into CSASGAGSYEQYF.

This clonotype was seen at least ten times. This chain uses TRBV5-1 with TRBJ2-5; no definite D call. Germline-derived CDR1 and CDR2 are SGHRS and YFSETQ. Deletions cut 3 bases from V and 2 bases from J, with 5 bases between. The CDR3 is 12 residues long. DNA of the CDR3: TGCGCCAGCAGCTCGGAGCAAGAGACCCAGTACTTC. Encoded protein: CASSSEQETQYF.

This rearrangement joins TRBV20-1 to TRBJ1-5, with D uncertain. The CDR3 extends over 14 amino acids. V dropped 1 base and J dropped 2 bases, with 9 bases sitting between them. The germline V gene encodes CDR1 DFQATT and CDR2 SNEGSKA (reference sequence). CDR3 in DNA: TGCAGTGCTAGAGGAGCATTTGGCAATCAGCCCCAGCATTTT. Translation gives CSARGAFGNQPQHF.

The rearrangement uses TRBV7-9 and TRBJ2-2; 9 positions match TRBD1. The trim removed 5 bases at V and 1 base at J, leaving 11 bases unmatched. Per the germline V gene, CDR1 is SEHNR and CDR2 is FQNEAQ (reference sequence). This CDR3 region has 18 residues. The CDR3 DNA reads TGTGCCAGCAGCACAACCCTGGCGGGACAGGGGAACACCGGGGAGCTGTTTTTT. It yields the protein CASSTTLAGQGNTGELFF.